The 18 T cell receptor beta chains given below trace back to one sample, sequenced in a study of long-term antiretroviral therapy in people with HIV. Sequencing relied on immunoSEQ assay v3.0, run at survey level. Clones were sequenced by immunoSEQ multiplex PCR, and TCRdb holds only the in-frame ones, with some missing. Seen here are about 24,000 clones, more than 65% observed once, and the top ten hold 5.5% to 6%. The sequenced sample was unsorted PBMCs, obtained 4.4 years after starting antiretroviral therapy. These receptors all come from a man aged 30 to 45 with HIV.

This clone was detected a few times. This sequence joins TRBV9 and TRBJ2-1; 10 bases fit TRBD2. Trimming at V came to 1 base and at J to 5 bases, leaving 6 bases not matched to a gene. This CDR3 comprises 16 residues. Germline CDR1 is SGDLS and CDR2 is YYNGEE. CDR3 nucleotides: TGTGCCAGCAGCGTAACCGGGACTAGCGAACACAATGAGCAGTTCTTC. It encodes CASSVTGTSEHNEQFF.

J is TRBJ1-1 and V is TRBV7-9, with 8 nucleotides matching TRBD1. CDR3 size: 16 residues. V lost 5 bases to trimming and J lost 1 base; unmatched junction nucleotides: 9. Per the germline V gene, CDR1 is SEHNR and CDR2 is FQNEAQ (reference sequence). The CDR3: CASSANRGRENTEAFF. As DNA, the CDR3 is TGTGCCAGCAGCGCCAACAGGGGGAGAGAGAACACTGAAGCTTTCTTT.

This CDR3 reads CASRVAGGADEQFF. CDR3 DNA: TGCGCCAGCAGGGTAGCGGGAGGGGCCGATGAGCAGTTCTTC. The V gene is TRBV5-1, the J gene TRBJ2-1, with 11 positions matching TRBD2. The germline V gene has CDR1 SGHRS and CDR2 YFSETQ. V shed 5 bases and J 8 bases; nucleotides not matched to a gene: 6. The CDR3 has 14 residues.

This chain's CDR3 is CSALHQPQHF. Written as DNA, the CDR3 is TGCAGCGCCCTTCATCAGCCCCAGCATTTT. This rearrangement joins TRBV29-1 to TRBJ1-5, with no clear D. Germline V CDR1 and CDR2: SQVTM, ANQGSEA. The CDR3 runs to 10 residues. Between the trimmed V and J ends, which lost 7 bases and 5 bases, there was a span of 6 bases. Full variable domain (outside the CDR3, taken from reference TRBV29-1 and TRBJ1-5): SAVISQKPSRDICQRGTSLTIQCQVDSQVTMMFWYRQQPGQSLTLIATANQGSEATYESGFVIDKFPISRPNLTFSTLTVSNMSPEDSSIYLCSALHQPQHFGDGTRLSIL.

The chain couples TRBV6-5 to TRBJ2-3; 7 bases agree with TRBD2. V was clipped by 0 bases and J by 6 bases; unmatched bases: 0. CDR3 length equals 13 residues. Germline CDR1 is MNHEY and CDR2 is SVGAGI. For the CDR3, the DNA is TGTGCCAGCAGTTACTCGGGGGGGGATACGCAGTATTTT. Translation: CASSYSGGDTQYF.

The genes are TRBV5-4 and TRBJ2-7, with D possibly matching TRBD1 (6 bases). V was clipped by 4 bases and J by 1 base, with 9 bases between them. Germline CDR1 reads SGHNT; CDR2 reads YYREEE (reference sequence). The CDR3 contains 13 residues. The CDR3 here is CASSPGQSYEQYF. As DNA, the CDR3 is TGTGCCAGCAGCCCGGGACAATCCTACGAGCAGTACTTC.

V usage is TRBV19 and J usage is TRBJ1-1, with TRBD1 identical over 10 bases. The germline V gene has CDR1 LNHDA and CDR2 SQIVND (reference sequence). Losses at the gene ends were 5 bases for V and 6 bases for J; bases not matched to a gene: 3. The CDR3 length is 13 residues. The CDR3 DNA reads as TGTGCCAGTAGTCTCGGGACAGGGGCTGAAGCTTTCTTT. Protein product: CASSLGTGAEAFF. The full variable domain, its missing parts supplied by reference TRBV19 and TRBJ1-1, is DGGITQSPKYLFRKEGQNVTLSCEQNLNHDAMYWYRQDPGQGLRLIYYSQIVNDFQKGDIAEGYSVSREKKESFPLTVTSAQKNPTAFYLCASSLGTGAEAFFGQGTRLTVV.

The chain couples TRBV14 to TRBJ2-7; 11 bases line up with TRBD2. J was trimmed by 4 bases and V by 5 bases; bases with no gene match: 1. This CDR3 contains 13 residues. The germline V gene has CDR1 SGHDN and CDR2 FVKESK. The CDR3: CASSGTSGYEQYF. CDR3 DNA sequence: TGTGCCAGCAGCGGGACTAGCGGTTACGAGCAGTACTTC.

This clone has more than one count but fewer than ten. The V and J genes are TRBV5-4 and TRBJ1-2; no reliable D call. This CDR3 is built from 13 residues. Germline V gene lookup returns CDR1 SGHNT and CDR2 YYREEE (reference sequence). With 0 bases removed from V and 2 bases from J, the gap between germline ends came to 5 bases. This CDR3 is CASSLERNYGYTF. The CDR3 DNA follows: TGTGCCAGCAGCTTGGAAAGGAACTATGGCTACACCTTC. Using reference TRBV5-4 and TRBJ1-2 for the parts outside the CDR3, the full variable domain is ETGVTQSPTHLIKTRGQQVTLRCSSQSGHNTVSWYQQALGQGPQFIFQYYREEENGRGNFPPRFSGLQFPNYSSELNVNALELDDSALYLCASSLERNYGYTFGSGTRLTVV.

The rearrangement joins TRBV18 to TRBJ1-5; D call uncertain. The germline V and J ends were trimmed by 3 bases and 4 bases, with 7 bases remaining between them. This CDR3 spans 13 amino acids. Germline V CDR1 and CDR2: KGHSH, LQKENI. This chain's CDR3 is CASSPRGNQPQHF. The DNA for the CDR3 is TGTGCCAGCTCACCGAGAGGGAATCAGCCCCAGCATTTT.

Within the sample, this clone is large (0.1 to 1%). The chain recombines TRBV19 with TRBJ1-5; maybe TRBD1 (6 bases). Germline V gives CDR1 LNHDA, CDR2 SQIVND (reference sequence). The CDR3 loop spans 15 amino acids. V was trimmed by 0 bases and J by 3 bases, leaving 9 bases between them. The CDR3 region has the DNA TGTGCCAGTAGTATAGATGGGACAACCAATCAGCCCCAGCATTTT. Encoded protein: CASSIDGTTNQPQHF.

This sequence joins TRBV7-9 and TRBJ1-1; D not certain. This CDR3 comprises 14 residues. The V end lost 1 base, the J end lost 1 base, and 7 bases lay between the germline ends. Germline assignment: CDR1 SEHNR and CDR2 FQNEAQ (reference sequence). CDR3 loop: CASSLVSANTEAFF. CDR3 bases: TGTGCCAGCAGCTTAGTGTCAGCGAACACTGAAGCTTTCTTT. Full variable domain (missing parts from reference TRBV7-9 and TRBJ1-1): DTGVSQNPRHKITKRGQNVTFRCDPISEHNRLYWYRQTLGQGPEFLTYFQNEAQLEKSRLLSDRFSAERPKGSFSTLEIQRTEQGDSAMYLCASSLVSANTEAFFGQGTRLTVV.

This chain links TRBV5-8 with TRBJ2-7; possible D gene TRBD1, 5 bases. V was shortened by 1 base and J by 2 bases, with 10 bases between the two germline ends. Germline V gene lookup returns CDR1 SGHTS and CDR2 YDEGEE. The CDR3 has 14 amino acids. The CDR3 nucleotides are TGTGCCAGCAGCTTGTCAGGGCTTGCCTACGAGCAGTACTTC. This gives the protein CASSLSGLAYEQYF.

V and J are TRBV18 and TRBJ1-1, with a weak D call TRBD1 (6 bases). This CDR3 is built from 13 residues. V was trimmed by 8 bases and J by 1 base, leaving 11 bases between them. From germline, CDR1 is KGHSH and CDR2 LQKENI. CDR3 in DNA: TGTGCCAGCACTTTGACAGGGAACACTGAAGCTTTCTTT. Translating gives CASTLTGNTEAFF.

V gene TRBV7-3 combines with J gene TRBJ2-2; 7 nucleotides match TRBD1. Germline CDR1 is SGHTA and CDR2 is FQGTGA. This CDR3 is built from 17 residues. The junction had 4 bases not matched to a gene; V was cut back by 0 bases and J by 0 bases. The CDR3 spells CASSLTGGTPNTGELFF. CDR3 in DNA: TGTGCCAGCAGCTTAACAGGGGGCACTCCGAACACCGGGGAGCTGTTTTTT.

V usage is TRBV19 and J usage is TRBJ2-7; 7 bases are shared with TRBD1. Unmatched junction bases numbered 4, after V lost 5 bases and J lost 6 bases. Per the germline V gene, CDR1 is LNHDA and CDR2 is SQIVND (reference sequence). CDR3 length equals 12 residues. In nucleotides, the CDR3 is TGTGCCAGTAGTTCCAGGGGGTCCGAGCAGTACTTC. This gives the protein CASSSRGSEQYF. Complete variable domain (other parts from reference TRBV19 and TRBJ2-7): DGGITQSPKYLFRKEGQNVTLSCEQNLNHDAMYWYRQDPGQGLRLIYYSQIVNDFQKGDIAEGYSVSREKKESFPLTVTSAQKNPTAFYLCASSSRGSEQYFGPGTRLTVT.

The genes are TRBV6-5 and TRBJ2-7, with no clear D. This CDR3 has 15 amino acids. Trimming removed 0 bases at V and 0 bases at J, with 9 bases between. From germline, CDR1 is MNHEY and CDR2 SVGAGI. CDR3 sequence reads: CASSYSRDNSYEQYF. Written as DNA, the CDR3 is TGTGCCAGCAGTTACTCTCGAGACAACTCCTACGAGCAGTACTTC.

The CDR3 bases are TGTGCCAGCAGTTCCCGGGAGGGCTATGGCTACACCTTC. Its protein is CASSSREGYGYTF. The rearrangement joins TRBV27 to TRBJ1-2; D unclear. This CDR3 has 13 residues. Germline loops: CDR1 MNHEY, CDR2 SMNVEV (reference sequence). V was clipped by 4 bases and J by 4 bases, with 10 bases between them.